Below are 21 T cell receptor beta chains sequenced from a single sample in a study of blood T cell repertoires in COVID-19. Profiling relied on immunoSEQ multiplex PCR, and the TCRdb table lists in-frame clones only, not all of them. The sample has roughly 240,000 clones, roughly 85% seen once. Sequencing was performed on peripheral blood. The receptor set was obtained from a man in his forties or fifties with COVID-19, enrolled during active disease.

The chain recombines TRBV7-2 with TRBJ2-7, with D maybe TRBD1 (6 bases). CDR3 length equals 18 residues. Germline CDR1 and CDR2: SGHTA and FQGNSA. Trimming left V 3 bases short and J 0 bases short, with 21 bases between. CDR3 in amino acids: CASSLAGGQIPSSYEQYF. The CDR3 DNA follows: TGTGCCAGCAGCTTGGCTGGGGGCCAAATTCCGAGCTCCTACGAGCAGTACTTC.

The chain has TRBV5-1 and TRBJ1-3, with D uncertain. The length of the CDR3 is 16 residues. With 0 bases removed from V and 0 bases from J, the gap between germline ends came to 10 bases. The germline gives CDR1 SGHRS, CDR2 YFSETQ. The CDR3 sequence is CASSLESLVSGNTIYF. The CDR3 nucleotides are TGCGCCAGCAGCTTGGAGTCACTAGTCTCTGGAAACACCATATATTTT.

The chain is built from TRBV5-1 and TRBJ2-1, with D possibly being TRBD1 (7 bases). Germline-derived CDR1 and CDR2 are SGHRS and YFSETQ. This CDR3 has 15 amino acids. Trimming took 0 bases from V and 4 from J, leaving 11 bases between them. CDR3 sequence (DNA): TGCGCCAGCAGCTTGGCGACAGGGACTTACAATGAGCAGTTCTTC. This sequence encodes CASSLATGTYNEQFF. The variable domain in full, completed from reference TRBV5-1 and TRBJ2-1, reads KAGVTQTPRYLIKTRGQQVTLSCSPISGHRSVSWYQQTPGQGLQFLFEYFSETQRNKGNFPGRFSGRQFSNSRSEMNVSTLELGDSALYLCASSLATGTYNEQFFGPGTRLTVL.

The CDR3 DNA sequence: TGTGCCAGCAGTTACCGGGACACAGATACGCAGTATTTT. It specifies CASSYRDTDTQYF. The rearrangement links TRBV6-2 or TRBV6-3 to TRBJ2-3, with a tentative D call TRBD2 (5 bases). V lost 2 bases to trimming and J lost 2 bases, with 5 bases between them. Germline V gives CDR1 MNHEY, CDR2 SVGEGT. This CDR3 is built from 13 residues.

This clone was seen once. The chain combines TRBV5-1 with TRBJ2-5; D not resolved. Deletions cut 4 bases from V and 2 bases from J, with 15 bases between. The CDR3 length is 15 residues. CDR1 is SGHRS and CDR2 is YFSETQ in the germline V gene. CDR3 region: CASSPSLVSQETQYF. The CDR3 region has the DNA TGCGCCAGCAGCCCCTCGTTAGTGTCACAAGAGACCCAGTACTTC.

This sequence joins TRBV9 and TRBJ2-4, with 7 bases identical to TRBD1. Per germline, CDR1 SGDLS and CDR2 YYNGEE. CDR3 length equals 14 residues. The J segment lost 6 bases and the V segment lost 0 bases, leaving 3 bases of the junction unmatched. The CDR3 bases are TGTGCCAGCAGCGTAGGACAGGGCGGAAACATTCAGTACTTC. This gives the protein CASSVGQGGNIQYF.

The CDR3 nucleotides read TGTGCCAGCTCACCTGGGACAGGGAGGACAGATACGCAGTATTTT. Translated, it gives CASSPGTGRTDTQYF. The chain has TRBV18 and TRBJ2-3; TRBD1 aligns across 9 bases. The CDR3 length is 15 residues. J was trimmed by 3 bases and V by 3 bases; bases with no gene match: 4. CDR1 is KGHSH, CDR2 LQKENI, per germline.

This chain joins TRBV6-2 or TRBV6-3 and TRBJ1-6; D gene ambiguous. The CDR3 length is 15 residues. CDR1 is MNHEY and CDR2 is SVGEGT in the germline V gene. The ends were cut back, 2 bases at V and 3 bases at J, with 8 bases in the middle. The CDR3 DNA follows: TGTGCCAGCAGTTACGTGCCCGGCTATAATTCACCCCTCCACTTT. The encoded protein is CASSYVPGYNSPLHF.

The genes are TRBV7-2 and TRBJ2-3; no clear D. This CDR3 has 14 amino acids. V gave up 0 bases and J gave up 2 bases, with 6 bases separating them. Per the germline V gene, CDR1 is SGHTA and CDR2 is FQGNSA. The CDR3 DNA sequence: TGTGCCAGCAGCTTAGCGGCCATCACAGATACGCAGTATTTT. Residues: CASSLAAITDTQYF.

The sample holds one count of this clone. The gene calls are TRBV7-8 and TRBJ2-7; maybe TRBD2 (7 bases). Trimming removed 5 bases from V and 7 bases from J, with 18 bases in between. This CDR3 has 14 residues. Germline V gene lookup returns CDR1 SGHVS and CDR2 FQNEAQ. The CDR3: CASSLRRGAREQYF. CDR3 in DNA: TGTGCCAGCAGCCTGCGTCGGGGGGCGAGAGAGCAGTACTTC.

This clone occurred once. The genes are TRBV7-2 and TRBJ1-4, with 7 bases lining up with TRBD1. Germline CDR1 and CDR2: SGHTA and FQGNSA. The CDR3 sequence is 13 residues long. V was pared by 5 bases and J by 8 bases, with 5 bases of the junction left unmatched. CDR3 loop: CASSPGQREKLFF. Written as DNA, the CDR3 is TGTGCCAGCAGCCCGGGACAGCGCGAAAAACTGTTTTTT. Supplemented by reference TRBV7-2 and TRBJ1-4, the full variable domain reads GAGVSQSPSNKVTEKGKDVELRCDPISGHTALYWYRQSLGQGLEFLIYFQGNSAPDKSGLPSDRFSAERTGGSVSTLTIQRTQQEDSAVYLCASSPGQREKLFFGSGTQLSVL.

The rearrangement links TRBV9 to TRBJ2-7; D remains ambiguous. Germline CDR1 reads SGDLS; CDR2 reads YYNGEE. V was pared by 0 bases and J by 2 bases, with 9 bases between. The CDR3 is 14 amino acids. The CDR3 DNA reads as TGTGCCAGCAGCGTAGCTCAAACTGCCTACGAGCAGTACTTC. Translation: CASSVAQTAYEQYF.

The gene calls are TRBV5-1 and TRBJ2-3, with a weak D call TRBD2 (5 bases). Germline CDR1 and CDR2: SGHRS and YFSETQ. There are 15 residues in the CDR3. The V end was cut by 3 bases, the J end by 1 base, with 12 bases between. The CDR3 DNA sequence: TGCGCCAGCAGCTGGGGAGCGGCGGGCACAGATACGCAGTATTTT. This sequence encodes CASSWGAAGTDTQYF.

The chain joins TRBV5-6 to TRBJ1-2; a possible D gene is TRBD1 (5 bases). From germline, CDR1 is SGHDT and CDR2 YYEEEE. Trimming removed 4 bases at V and 2 bases at J, with 12 bases between. This CDR3 comprises 14 residues. CDR3 DNA sequence: TGTGCCAGCAGCAGGAAGACAGTAAACTATGGCTACACCTTC. It is translated as CASSRKTVNYGYTF.

This clone was seen once. The J gene is TRBJ1-2, the V gene TRBV6-5; D is perhaps TRBD1 (5 bases). Trimming took off 0 bases at V and 6 bases at J, with 11 bases between the two ends. The CDR3 length is 14 residues. Germline assignment: CDR1 MNHEY and CDR2 SVGAGI. The CDR3 DNA sequence: TGTGCCAGCAGTTACTCAGGACAAGTTGATGGCTACACCTTC. Amino acid sequence: CASSYSGQVDGYTF.

The CDR3 is CASSRQETNTEAFF. Written as DNA, the CDR3 is TGTGCCAGCTCGAGACAGGAGACGAACACTGAAGCTTTCTTT. The genes are TRBV18 and TRBJ1-1; weak D call: TRBD1 (6 bases). The germline gives CDR1 KGHSH, CDR2 LQKENI. This CDR3 is built from 14 residues. V lost 6 bases and J 1 base, leaving 12 bases between the germline ends.

This chain connects TRBV11-1 to TRBJ2-2; D remains unclear. The V end was cut by 2 bases, the J end by 4 bases, with 5 bases between. The germline V gene has CDR1 SGHAT and CDR2 FQDESV (reference sequence). There are 13 residues in the CDR3. CDR3 sequence: CASSLFSTGELFF. The CDR3 DNA is TGTGCCAGCAGCTTATTCTCCACCGGGGAGCTGTTTTTT.

The chain is built from TRBV7-8 and TRBJ1-5; no clear D gene. The CDR3 runs to 20 residues. CDR1 is SGHVS, CDR2 FQNEAQ, per germline. V was shortened by 5 bases and J by 5 bases, with 31 bases between the two germline ends. The CDR3 reads CASSIGPHSRDLYIDQPQHF. The CDR3 DNA reads as TGTGCCAGCAGCATCGGCCCCCACAGCCGAGACCTTTACATCGATCAGCCCCAGCATTTT.

In this sample, this clone turned up a few times. DNA for the CDR3: TGTGCCAGCAGCCCCCAGGGCAACTATGGCTACACCTTC. Translating gives CASSPQGNYGYTF. The chain employs TRBV7-9 and TRBJ1-2, with a tentative D call TRBD1 (5 bases). The length of the CDR3 is 13 residues. The germline V gene has CDR1 SEHNR and CDR2 FQNEAQ (reference sequence). The V end was cut by 5 bases, the J end by 2 bases, with 9 bases between.

This clone was counted a single time. Other DNA sequences in this sample translate to the same CDR3. This rearrangement joins TRBV5-4 to TRBJ1-4; 8 nucleotides agree with TRBD1. The V gene end was trimmed by 4 bases and the J gene end by 7 bases; junction bases not matched to a gene: 6. Germline V gene lookup returns CDR1 SGHNT and CDR2 YYREEE (reference sequence). The CDR3 contains 14 residues. The CDR3 reads CASSPRQGFEKLFF. As DNA, the CDR3 is TGTGCCAGCAGCCCGCGACAGGGGTTTGAAAAACTGTTTTTT.

This clone was observed once. The chain employs TRBV4-1 and TRBJ2-5; weak D call: TRBD1 (6 bases). The germline V and J ends were trimmed by 3 bases and 2 bases, with 7 bases remaining between them. The CDR3 is 13 amino acids. From germline, CDR1 is MGHRA and CDR2 YSYEKL. The CDR3 here is CASSHRGQETQYF. The CDR3 bases are TGCGCCAGCAGCCACAGGGGTCAAGAGACCCAGTACTTC.